This TCR beta chain was profiled in a study of high-grade serous ovarian cancer treatment subgroups. Study results and limitations: Same-patient tumor repertoires overlapped at about 0.1 to 0.79; different patients barely overlapped.

With respect to this clone: Its antigen is as yet unknown.

TCRdb keeps only in-frame clones here, not all; method: immunoSEQ multiplex PCR. This table holds 4,500 or so clones, approximately 80% found once. V lost 0 bases to trimming and J lost 4 bases; unmatched junction nucleotides: 5. CDR1 is SGHVS and CDR2 is FQNEAQ in the germline V gene. This CDR3 is built from 15 residues. Tumor samples were taken before definitive surgery or chemotherapy. This receptor was identified in a human donor with high-grade serous ovarian cancer. The sample comprised tumor tissue. The chain is built from TRBV7-8 and TRBJ2-5; TRBD2 matches at 7 bases. The CDR3 nucleotides are TGTGCCAGCAGCTTAGCAGCAGGGAGGGGAGAGACCCAGTACTTC. Its protein product is CASSLAAGRGETQYF.